The next 25 T cell receptor beta chains were all read from a single sample in a study of OX40 agonist ivuxolimab in advanced cancers. Here immunoSEQ multiplex PCR was the method, and the copy in TCRdb shows in-frame clones only, minus some. The sample shows approximately 70,000 clones, over 75% of them seen only once. The source was CD4+ or CD8+ T cells sorted from blood, collected in a trial of the OX40 agonist ivuxolimab. Every receptor here comes from an adult with an advanced solid tumor such as melanoma, head and neck, liver or kidney cancer.

The chain couples TRBV6-5 to TRBJ2-5, with a weak D call TRBD1 (6 bases). The closer fit of TRBJ2-7 to the DNA end suggests the J call may be wrong. Germline V lookup: CDR1 MNHEY, CDR2 SVGAGI. CDR3 length equals 11 residues. CDR3 nucleotides: TGTGCCAGCAGTACCAGGGGCGAGCAGTACTTC. Translation gives CASSTRGEQYF.

Concerning this clone itself: Its ends do not fully match the called genes, so a read error is possible. The chain links TRBV16 to TRBJ2-7; D call uncertain. The CDR3 has 17 amino acids. CDR1 is KGHSY, CDR2 FQNENV, per germline. The chain's CDR3 is CAGSQKSPRTTPYEQYF. CDR3 sequence (DNA): TGTGCCGGCAGCCAAAAATCTCCCCGGACGACCCCCTACGAGCAGTACTTC.

CDR3 bases: TGTGCCAGCAGGGAACAGGCCTACGAGCAGTACTTC. Translated, it gives CASREQAYEQYF. The V call is TRBV6-5, the J call TRBJ2-7; the D gene is possibly TRBD1 (5 bases). V was pared by 6 bases and J by 2 bases, with 8 bases between. This CDR3 is built from 12 residues. Looked up from germline, CDR1 is MNHEY and CDR2 is SVGAGI.

The chain links TRBV27 to TRBJ1-6; the D is unclear. CDR3 length equals 15 residues. Germline V gives CDR1 MNHEY, CDR2 SMNVEV (reference sequence). Between the trimmed V and J ends, which lost 1 base and 9 bases, there was a span of 13 bases. The CDR3 DNA reads TGTGCCAGCAGTTTATACCCGGCGATGGGTTCACCCCTCCACTTT. It specifies CASSLYPAMGSPLHF.

The V gene is TRBV10-3, the J gene TRBJ1-6; D is unresolved. The CDR3 totals 13 residues. In germline, CDR1 is ENHRY, CDR2 SYGVKD. V was cut by 6 bases and J by 5 bases, with 8 bases left in between. CDR3 protein: CAISRENNSPLHF. The DNA for the CDR3 is TGTGCCATCAGCCGGGAGAATAATTCACCCCTCCACTTT.

V is TRBV28 and J is TRBJ2-1, with D possibly being TRBD1 (5 bases). Germline V gene data show CDR1 as MDHEN and CDR2 as SYDVKM. The CDR3 consists of 15 residues. With 4 bases removed from V and 7 bases from J, the gap between germline ends came to 17 bases. DNA for the CDR3: TGTGCCAGCAGTTACATCCGCAGGGTCAGGAATGAGCAGTTCTTC. Translating it yields CASSYIRRVRNEQFF.

The chain has TRBV7-2 and TRBJ2-7; D is uncertain. The V gene's germline CDR1 is SGHTA and CDR2 FQGNSA. Trimming cost V 5 bases and J 8 bases, with 22 bases left between them. The CDR3 loop spans 15 amino acids. CDR3 bases: TGTGCCAGCAGCGCAGCTGGGGTTGCGAGGTTGCAGCAGTACTTC. It codes for CASSAAGVARLQQYF. Combining the CDR3 with reference TRBV7-2 and TRBJ2-7 gives the whole variable domain GAGVSQSPSNKVTEKGKDVELRCDPISGHTALYWYRQSLGQGLEFLIYFQGNSAPDKSGLPSDRFSAERTGGSVSTLTIQRTQQEDSAVYLCASSAAGVARLQQYFGPGTRLTVT.

The CDR3 loop reads CASSPWETGELFF. CDR3 nucleotide sequence: TGTGCCAGCAGCCCGTGGGAGACCGGGGAGCTGTTTTTT. The V and J genes are TRBV11-2 and TRBJ2-2, with D possibly matching TRBD2 (5 bases). Trimming left V 5 bases short and J 5 bases short, with 9 bases between. Germline V gene data show CDR1 as SGHAT and CDR2 as FQNNGV. The CDR3 has 13 residues.

V is TRBV28 and J is TRBJ2-7, with a possible D match to TRBD2 (6 bases). Between the trimmed V and J ends, which lost 6 bases and 2 bases, there was a span of 14 bases. The CDR3 totals 14 residues. The germline V gene has CDR1 MDHEN and CDR2 SYDVKM. The CDR3 nucleotides read TGTGCCAGCAGCCCACGGGGGTTAGCCTACGAGCAGTACTTC. Translation gives CASSPRGLAYEQYF.

The chain is built from TRBV29-1 and TRBJ1-1; D might be TRBD1 (5 bases). Trimming took off 3 bases at V and 1 base at J, with 12 bases between the two ends. This CDR3 comprises 14 residues. Germline V gene data show CDR1 as SQVTM and CDR2 as ANQGSEA. The CDR3 sequence: CSVEEGWGNTEAFF. Here the CDR3 DNA reads TGCAGCGTTGAGGAGGGGTGGGGGAACACTGAAGCTTTCTTT.

This chain connects TRBV4-2 to TRBJ2-3; the D call may be TRBD1 or TRBD2 (6 bases each). The CDR3 consists of 14 residues. CDR1 is LGHNA and CDR2 is YNFKEQ in the germline V gene. Between the trimmed V and J ends, which lost 8 bases and 5 bases, there was a span of 17 bases. The CDR3 sequence is CASYGGSLGDTQYF. CDR3 DNA sequence: TGTGCCAGCTACGGGGGCTCCCTGGGAGATACGCAGTATTTT.

The chain couples TRBV6-5 to TRBJ1-2; D may be TRBD1 (6 bases). V was cut by 6 bases and J by 7 bases, with 15 bases left in between. Germline CDR1 reads MNHEY; CDR2 reads SVGAGI. CDR3 length equals 13 residues. CDR3 DNA sequence: TGTGCCAGCAGATACACAGGGAGCGGTGGCTACACCTTC. Translating gives CASRYTGSGGYTF.

V is TRBV2 and J is TRBJ1-4, with D perhaps TRBD1 (6 bases). Per germline, CDR1 SNHLY and CDR2 FYNNEI. Trimming stripped 6 bases from V and 8 bases from J, with 19 bases between. The CDR3 spans 15 residues. The CDR3, as DNA: TGTGCCAGCAGGAAAGAACCAGGGGTAGGGGAAAAACTGTTTTTT. It yields the protein CASRKEPGVGEKLFF.

This clone has only one observation. The chain carries TRBV28 and TRBJ2-3; D is possibly TRBD1 (6 bases). V lost 4 bases and J lost 0, with 17 bases in between. This CDR3 comprises 17 residues. The germline V gene encodes CDR1 MDHEN and CDR2 SYDVKM. The CDR3, as DNA: TGTGCCAGCAGTTCGGACAGTCCCACGACTAGCACAGATACGCAGTATTTT. Translating it yields CASSSDSPTTSTDTQYF.

The V gene is TRBV19, the J gene TRBJ1-1, with D perhaps matching TRBD1 (5 bases). This CDR3 has 14 residues. V was pared by 5 bases and J by 1 base, with 11 bases between. CDR1 is LNHDA and CDR2 is SQIVND in the germline V gene (reference sequence). CDR3: CASSPGRQNTEAFF. In nucleotides, the CDR3 is TGTGCCAGTAGTCCGGGACGTCAGAACACTGAAGCTTTCTTT.

As for this clone: This sample also contains other DNA sequences that code for the same CDR3. The rearrangement joins TRBV4-2 to TRBJ1-1; 9 nucleotides agree with TRBD1. V shed 0 bases, J shed 14 bases, and the junction held 13 bases outside the gene matches. This CDR3 has 15 amino acids. Germline lookup yields CDR1 LGHNA and CDR2 YNFKEQ. DNA of the CDR3: TGTGCCAGCAGCCAAGAGCCGACAGGGGGGGTTTCTGCCTTCTTT. The encoded protein is CASSQEPTGGVSAFF.

The chain recombines TRBV30 with TRBJ1-5, with D uncertain. Germline V gives CDR1 GTSNPN, CDR2 SVGIG (reference sequence). This CDR3 is built from 13 residues. Trimming left V 2 bases short and J 8 bases short, with 13 bases between. The CDR3 DNA follows: TGTGCCTGGAGTCTCCAGAATGGGAAGCCCCAGCATTTT. This gives the protein CAWSLQNGKPQHF.

This clone was observed a handful of times. The chain links TRBV7-8 to TRBJ1-4, with TRBD1 identical over 8 bases. Germline CDR1 reads SGHVS; CDR2 reads FQNEAQ. Losses at the gene ends were 1 base for V and 12 bases for J; bases not matched to a gene: 7. The CDR3 consists of 14 residues. CDR3 nucleotides: TGTGCCAGCAGCTTAGGGGCAGGGGGCACGGAACTGTTTTTT. Encoded protein: CASSLGAGGTELFF.

The chain is built from TRBV5-5 and TRBJ1-3; D might be TRBD1 (6 bases). Germline values: CDR1 SGHKS, CDR2 YYEKEE (reference sequence). V lost 0 bases to trimming and J lost 4 bases, with 14 bases between them. The CDR3 spans 16 residues. CDR3 nucleotide sequence: TGTGCCAGCAGCTTGGCGCCAGGGGCGCGAGGAAACACCATATATTTT. Its protein is CASSLAPGARGNTIYF.

The rearrangement uses TRBV10-3 and TRBJ2-1, with D unclear. V was clipped by 2 bases and J by 4 bases, with 12 bases between them. Germline assignment: CDR1 ENHRY and CDR2 SYGVKD. The CDR3 covers 15 residues. Here the CDR3 DNA reads TGTGCCATCAGTGAGGATGGGGTAGCTTACAATGAGCAGTTCTTC. It yields the protein CAISEDGVAYNEQFF.

The chain combines TRBV7-3 with TRBJ2-1, with D unclear. CDR1 and CDR2 from the germline V gene are SGHTA and FQGTGA. CDR3 length: 13 residues. Trimming removed 5 bases at V and 3 bases at J, with 8 bases between. The CDR3 loop reads CASSPTDYNEQFF. CDR3 DNA sequence: TGTGCCAGCAGCCCGACTGACTACAATGAGCAGTTCTTC.

The chain couples TRBV5-1 to TRBJ2-3; D unresolved. Per the germline V gene, CDR1 is SGHRS and CDR2 is YFSETQ. V was cut by 1 base and J by 3 bases, with 15 bases left in between. The CDR3 spans 16 residues. CDR3 residues: CASSLRGPLGTDTQYF. The CDR3 region has the DNA TGCGCCAGCAGCTTGCGAGGACCCCTCGGTACAGATACGCAGTATTTT.

As to this clone: The junction differs from germline at one of its ends, possibly a read error. The rearrangement joins TRBV7-7 to TRBJ2-5, with D unresolved. Germline-derived CDR1 and CDR2 are SSHAT and FNYEAQ (reference sequence). CDR3 length equals 13 residues. The CDR3 here is CASSLGYQETQYF. The CDR3, as DNA: TGTGCTAGCAGCTTAGGATACCAAGAGACCCAGTACTTC.

V usage is TRBV7-9 and J usage is TRBJ1-1; tentatively, D is TRBD1 (5 bases). Germline CDR1 SEHNR, CDR2 FQNEAQ (reference sequence). This CDR3 region has 14 residues. Between the trimmed V and J ends, which lost 6 bases and 5 bases, there was a span of 16 bases. This CDR3 is CASSLRGTNTEAFF. The CDR3 region has the DNA TGTGCCAGCAGTTTAAGGGGAACGAATACTGAAGCTTTCTTT.

The chain links TRBV5-6 to TRBJ1-6, with TRBD1 matching over 7 bases. This CDR3 has 14 amino acids. Losses at the gene ends were 1 base for V and 8 bases for J; bases not matched to a gene: 3. CDR1 and CDR2 from the germline V gene are SGHDT and YYEEEE. The CDR3 protein is CASSLITGDSPLHF. CDR3 bases: TGTGCCAGCAGCTTGATTACAGGGGATTCACCCCTCCACTTT.